The 22 T cell receptor beta chains reported below all come from one sample, sequenced in a study of shared clonotypes between healthy human individuals. Some clones are missing from TCRdb's copy, which holds only in-frame ones; the method was immunoSEQ multiplex PCR. The sample records about 2 million clones, roughly 94% being singletons. The sequencing input was naive CD4+ T cells sorted from blood. Regarding subset: CD45RA+ positively selected. The receptors shown here come from a young man in good health.

The chain recombines TRBV13 with TRBJ2-1; tentatively, D is TRBD1 (6 bases). V gave up 0 bases and J gave up 3 bases, with 18 bases separating them. CDR3 length: 18 residues. From germline, CDR1 is PRHDT and CDR2 FYEKMQ (reference sequence). The CDR3 DNA reads as TGTGCCAGCAGCTTAGGCACCCACAAGGGGGTCCTCTACAATGAGCAGTTCTTC. Residues: CASSLGTHKGVLYNEQFF.

The chain combines TRBV5-1 with TRBJ2-7, with TRBD2 matching over 10 bases. V was pared by 0 bases and J by 5 bases, with 5 bases of the junction left unmatched. Germline values: CDR1 SGHRS, CDR2 YFSETQ. The CDR3 has 15 residues. Here the CDR3 reads CASSLASGSFHEQYF. The CDR3 DNA reads as TGCGCCAGCAGCTTGGCTAGCGGGAGTTTTCACGAGCAGTACTTC.

The chain employs TRBV10-3 and TRBJ2-6; TRBD1 agrees at 7 bases. Germline lookup yields CDR1 ENHRY and CDR2 SYGVKD. The ends lost 6 bases at V and 2 bases at J; junction bases unmatched: 4. The CDR3 extends over 15 amino acids. The CDR3 DNA is TGTGCCATCAGCTCTGGACAGGCTGGGGCCAACGTCCTGACTTTC. Encoded protein: CAISSGQAGANVLTF.

The chain joins TRBV28 to TRBJ2-3; 7 bases match TRBD2. Germline V gives CDR1 MDHEN, CDR2 SYDVKM. The CDR3 is made up of 16 amino acids. Trimming at V came to 3 bases and at J to 11 bases, leaving 17 bases not matched to a gene. CDR3 coding DNA: TGTGCCAGCAGTTTCGAAGAGCTAGCGGCCCCCCAGGGGCAGTATTTT. Its translation: CASSFEELAAPQGQYF.

V is TRBV27 and J is TRBJ2-4; D is unclear. The CDR3 is 12 residues long. V dropped 5 bases and J dropped 9 bases, with 11 bases sitting between them. The germline gives CDR1 MNHEY, CDR2 SMNVEV (reference sequence). This CDR3 reads CASSPRVSIQYF. CDR3 in DNA: TGTGCCAGCAGTCCTAGGGTTAGCATTCAGTACTTC.

The chain carries TRBV21-1 and TRBJ1-6. TRBV21-1 is assigned pseudogene status. This CDR3 is 17 amino acids long. The CDR3 DNA is TGTGCCAGCAGCAAAGGGAAGAGACGGCCGTATAATTCACCCCTCCACTTT. As protein: CASSKGKRRPYNSPLHF.

J is TRBJ1-5 and V is TRBV6-5; D perhaps matches TRBD1 (5 bases). The CDR3 is 15 amino acids. V was pared by 5 bases and J by 6 bases, with 17 bases between. The V gene's germline CDR1 is MNHEY and CDR2 SVGAGI. CDR3 region: CASSPSVRVGQPQHF. CDR3 nucleotides: TGTGCCAGCAGTCCTTCTGTCAGGGTAGGTCAGCCCCAGCATTTT.

This chain joins TRBV5-1 and TRBJ2-5; maybe TRBD1 (6 bases). With 4 bases removed from V and 10 bases from J, the gap between germline ends came to 29 bases. The CDR3 spans 17 residues. Per germline, CDR1 SGHRS and CDR2 YFSETQ. CDR3 nucleotide sequence: TGCGCCAGCAGCCCCCTCCGACAGGATCCACCGGTGGGTGGCCAGTACTTC. Amino acid sequence: CASSPLRQDPPVGGQYF.

The V gene is TRBV7-9, the J gene TRBJ2-7; no clear D. Germline V gene data show CDR1 as SEHNR and CDR2 as FQNEAQ (reference sequence). The V gene lost 2 bases and the J gene lost 4 bases, with 12 bases spanning the gap. The CDR3 is 14 amino acids. CDR3 nucleotide sequence: TGTGCCAGCAGCTTAAATTTGCCAGATTACGAGCAGTACTTC. Translated, it gives CASSLNLPDYEQYF.

CDR3: CASSLILGLGTHEQYF. For the CDR3, the DNA is TGTGCCAGCAGCTTAATTTTGGGACTAGGAACCCACGAGCAGTACTTC. The V call is TRBV11-2, the J call TRBJ2-7; 8 bases are shared with TRBD2. Germline CDR1 reads SGHAT; CDR2 reads FQNNGV. V lost 2 bases to trimming and J lost 5 bases; unmatched junction nucleotides: 11. The CDR3 is made up of 16 amino acids.

Here the CDR3 DNA reads TGTGCCAGCGGGGGTAGCTCCTATAATTCACCCCTCCACTTT. Its protein is CASGGSSYNSPLHF. The rearrangement links TRBV6-1 to TRBJ1-6, with D possibly TRBD1 on 5 matching bases. With 8 bases removed from V and 0 bases from J, the gap between germline ends came to 8 bases. CDR3 length equals 14 residues. Germline loops: CDR1 MNHNS, CDR2 SASEGT.

The V gene is TRBV5-1, the J gene TRBJ1-5; D might be TRBD1 (6 bases). The CDR3 extends over 17 amino acids. Per the germline V gene, CDR1 is SGHRS and CDR2 is YFSETQ. Trimming removed 0 bases at V and 4 bases at J, with 17 bases between. CDR3 loop: CASSLGGTSGINQPQHF. CDR3 nucleotides: TGCGCCAGCAGCTTGGGCGGGACATCCGGAATTAATCAGCCCCAGCATTTT.

This chain uses TRBV9 with TRBJ1-1; TRBD1 matches 12 bases. Unmatched junction bases numbered 3, after V lost 3 bases and J lost 0 bases. Germline V gives CDR1 SGDLS, CDR2 YYNGEE. This CDR3 spans 16 amino acids. DNA of the CDR3: TGTGCCAGCAGCGGGGACAGGGGGCCGATGAACACTGAAGCTTTCTTT. The encoded protein is CASSGDRGPMNTEAFF.

The V call is TRBV7-9, the J call TRBJ1-3; 12 positions match TRBD1. CDR1 and CDR2 from the germline V gene are SEHNR and FQNEAQ (reference sequence). The CDR3 has 16 amino acids. The J segment lost 7 bases and the V segment lost 1 base, leaving 5 bases of the junction unmatched. This CDR3 reads CASSLGGQGAWNTIYF. CDR3 DNA sequence: TGTGCCAGCAGCTTAGGGGGACAGGGGGCATGGAACACCATATATTTT.

For the CDR3, the DNA is TGTGCCAGCAGGGAGATTGGGGGGGGTGGCAACGAGCAGTACTTC. Translated: CASREIGGGGNEQYF. This chain links TRBV28 with TRBJ2-7, with 7 bases matching TRBD2. In germline, CDR1 is MDHEN, CDR2 SYDVKM. After removal of 6 bases from V and 5 bases from J, the junction contained 13 bases not matched to a gene. The CDR3 is 15 amino acids. The whole variable domain, filled in from reference TRBV28 and TRBJ2-7, reads DVKVTQSSRYLVKRTGEKVFLECVQDMDHENMFWYRQDPGLGLRLIYFSYDVKMKEKGDIPEGYSVSREKKERFSLILESASTNQTSMYLCASREIGGGGNEQYFGPGTRLTVT.

The chain has TRBV28 and TRBJ2-5; 10 bases match TRBD1. V shed 6 bases, J shed 11 bases, and the junction held 6 bases outside the gene matches. This CDR3 spans 12 amino acids. Germline CDR1 and CDR2: MDHEN and SYDVKM. CDR3 protein: CASRGTGAPQYF. CDR3 coding DNA: TGTGCCAGCAGGGGGACAGGGGCCCCTCAGTACTTC. Variable domain in full (rest from reference TRBV28 and TRBJ2-5): DVKVTQSSRYLVKRTGEKVFLECVQDMDHENMFWYRQDPGLGLRLIYFSYDVKMKEKGDIPEGYSVSREKKERFSLILESASTNQTSMYLCASRGTGAPQYFGPGTRLLVL.

This clone occurred once. The chain links TRBV6-5 to TRBJ1-1, with D perhaps matching TRBD1 (6 bases). The length of the CDR3 is 13 residues. CDR1 is MNHEY and CDR2 is SVGAGI in the germline V gene. The ends were cut back, 5 bases at V and 1 base at J, with 8 bases in the middle. CDR3 sequence: CASSRQENTEAFF. CDR3 DNA: TGTGCCAGCAGTCGACAGGAGAACACTGAAGCTTTCTTT.

This clone occurred a few times. The gene calls are TRBV5-4 and TRBJ2-5; maybe TRBD1 (5 bases). The CDR3 has 14 amino acids. V was trimmed by 0 bases and J by 5 bases, leaving 11 bases between them. Germline V lookup: CDR1 SGHNT, CDR2 YYREEE (reference sequence). CDR3 protein: CASSLATVWETQYF. CDR3 DNA sequence: TGTGCCAGCAGCTTGGCGACAGTGTGGGAGACCCAGTACTTC.

In DNA form, the CDR3 reads TGTGCCAGCAGCCAACCGGGACTAGCGGCGAGCTCCTACGAGCAGTACTTC. Protein sequence: CASSQPGLAASSYEQYF. The chain couples TRBV11-2 to TRBJ2-7, with 11 bases aligning to TRBD2. With V trimmed by 5 bases and J by 0 bases, 9 bases remained unmatched. Germline V CDR1 and CDR2: SGHAT, FQNNGV. The CDR3 length is 17 residues.

This rearrangement joins TRBV5-6 to TRBJ2-2; D unclear. Germline V CDR1 and CDR2: SGHDT, YYEEEE. This CDR3 contains 14 residues. Trimming took off 2 bases at V and 3 bases at J, with 8 bases between the two ends. CDR3 in DNA: TGTGCCAGCAGCTTTAGAGGATACACCGGGGAGCTGTTTTTT. The encoded protein is CASSFRGYTGELFF.

This clone has a single count. V usage is TRBV5-6 and J usage is TRBJ1-2; maybe TRBD1 (5 bases). Trimming shortened V by 6 bases and J by 2 bases, and 17 bases separated the two germline ends. CDR3 length: 15 residues. CDR1 and CDR2 from the germline V gene are SGHDT and YYEEEE. The CDR3 sequence: CASKGERILNYGYTF. The CDR3 DNA reads as TGTGCCAGCAAAGGGGAGCGAATCCTAAACTATGGCTACACCTTC.

V gene TRBV6-1 combines with J gene TRBJ2-3; D is unresolved. Germline CDR1 is MNHNS and CDR2 is SASEGT. The CDR3 has 15 amino acids. V was pared by 2 bases and J by 5 bases, with 14 bases between. CDR3 DNA: TGTGCCAGCAGTGAAACGCACTACCTCGGAGATACGCAGTATTTT. Translation gives CASSETHYLGDTQYF.